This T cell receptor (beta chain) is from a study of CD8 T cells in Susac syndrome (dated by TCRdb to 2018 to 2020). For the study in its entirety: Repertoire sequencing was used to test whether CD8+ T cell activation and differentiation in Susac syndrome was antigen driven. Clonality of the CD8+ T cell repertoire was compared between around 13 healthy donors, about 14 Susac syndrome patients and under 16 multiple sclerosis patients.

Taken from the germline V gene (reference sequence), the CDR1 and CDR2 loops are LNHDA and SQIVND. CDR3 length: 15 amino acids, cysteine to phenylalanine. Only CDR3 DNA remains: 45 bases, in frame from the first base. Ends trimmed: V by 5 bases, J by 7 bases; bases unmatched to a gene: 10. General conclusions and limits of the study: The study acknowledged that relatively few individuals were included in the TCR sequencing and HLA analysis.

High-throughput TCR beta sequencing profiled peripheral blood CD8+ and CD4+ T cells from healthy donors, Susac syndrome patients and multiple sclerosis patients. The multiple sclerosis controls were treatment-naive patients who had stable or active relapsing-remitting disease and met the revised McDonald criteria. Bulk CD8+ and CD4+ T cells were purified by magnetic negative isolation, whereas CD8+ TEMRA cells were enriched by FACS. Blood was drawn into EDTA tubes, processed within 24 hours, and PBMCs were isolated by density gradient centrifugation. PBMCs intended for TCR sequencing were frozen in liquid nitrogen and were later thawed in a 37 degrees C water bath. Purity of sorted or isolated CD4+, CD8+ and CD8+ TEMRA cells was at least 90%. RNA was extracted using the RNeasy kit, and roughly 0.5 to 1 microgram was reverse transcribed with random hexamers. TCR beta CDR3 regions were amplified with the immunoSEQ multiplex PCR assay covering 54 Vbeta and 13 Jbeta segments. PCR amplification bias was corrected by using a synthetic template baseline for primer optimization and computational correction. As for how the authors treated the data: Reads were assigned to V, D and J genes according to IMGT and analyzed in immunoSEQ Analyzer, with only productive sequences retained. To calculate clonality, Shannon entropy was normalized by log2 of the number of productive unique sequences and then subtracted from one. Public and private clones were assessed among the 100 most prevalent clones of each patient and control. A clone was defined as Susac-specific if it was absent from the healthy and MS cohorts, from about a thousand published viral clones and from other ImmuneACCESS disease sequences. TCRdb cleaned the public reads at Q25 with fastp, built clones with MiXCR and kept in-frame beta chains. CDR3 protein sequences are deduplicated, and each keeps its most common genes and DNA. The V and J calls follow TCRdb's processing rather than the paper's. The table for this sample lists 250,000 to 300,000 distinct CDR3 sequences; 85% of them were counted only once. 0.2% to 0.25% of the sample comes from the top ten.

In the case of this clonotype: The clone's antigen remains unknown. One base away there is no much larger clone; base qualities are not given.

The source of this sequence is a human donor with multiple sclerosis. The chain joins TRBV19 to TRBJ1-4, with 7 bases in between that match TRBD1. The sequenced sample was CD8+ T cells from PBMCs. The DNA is TGTGCCAGTAGTCCACTGACAGGGAGTACTGAAAAACTGTTTTTT. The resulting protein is CASSPLTGSTEKLFF.